The next 31 T cell receptor beta chains were all read from a single sample in a study of cytomegalovirus exposure and HLA in healthy donors. The PCR employed 60 Vbeta primers together with 13 Jbeta primers. Clones were read by immunoSEQ multiplex PCR, and TCRdb kept only the in-frame ones, dropping some. This sample has approximately 86,000 clones, with approximately 80% found just once. Sequenced: PBMCs. The receptor set was obtained from a man aged 35 to 55 in good health and CMV-seronegative.

A word on this clone: At the DNA level, this CDR3 is encoded by other sequences in the same sample as well. The V call is TRBV7-2, the J call TRBJ1-2, with D possibly being TRBD1 (5 bases). CDR3 length: 14 amino acids. From germline, CDR1 is SGHTA and CDR2 FQGNSA. V shed 1 base and J shed 2 bases, with 8 bases lying between them. The CDR3 DNA follows: TGTGCCAGCAGCTTAGGGCAGGGAAACTATGGCTACACCTTC. Protein: CASSLGQGNYGYTF.

The gene calls are TRBV5-8 and TRBJ1-1; maybe TRBD1 (5 bases). V was pared by 0 bases and J by 0 bases, with 21 bases between. Germline V CDR1 and CDR2: SGHTS, YDEGEE. The CDR3 totals 19 residues. The chain's CDR3 is CASSLGAKAGNYMNTEAFF. The CDR3 bases are TGTGCCAGCAGCTTGGGGGCTAAGGCAGGGAACTATATGAACACTGAAGCTTTCTTT. Based on the CDR3 plus reference TRBV5-8 and TRBJ1-1, the full variable domain is EAGVTQSPTHLIKTRGQQATLRCSPISGHTSVYWYQQALGLGLQFLLWYDEGEERNRGNFPPRFSGRQFPNYSSELNVNALELEDSALYLCASSLGAKAGNYMNTEAFFGQGTRLTVV.

This rearrangement joins TRBV7-2 to TRBJ1-6; unclear D gene. Germline V gene lookup returns CDR1 SGHTA and CDR2 FQGNSA. The CDR3 spans 13 residues. V was shortened by 4 bases and J by 13 bases, with 14 bases between the two germline ends. The CDR3 loop is CASSSGRLAPLHF. CDR3 nucleotides: TGTGCCAGCAGCTCTGGCCGTTTGGCTCCCCTCCACTTT. Full variable domain (missing parts from reference TRBV7-2 and TRBJ1-6): GAGVSQSPSNKVTEKGKDVELRCDPISGHTALYWYRQSLGQGLEFLIYFQGNSAPDKSGLPSDRFSAERTGGSVSTLTIQRTQQEDSAVYLCASSSGRLAPLHFGNGTRLTVT.

The V and J genes are TRBV23-1 and TRBJ1-4, with D maybe TRBD1 (6 bases). TRBV23-1 is classed as an ORF, of uncertain function. Trimming pared 3 bases from V and 6 bases from J, leaving 11 bases between. The CDR3 is made up of 14 amino acids. Here the CDR3 DNA reads TGCGCCAGCAGTCATGAGGGGGTCCATGAAAAACTGTTTTTT. This sequence encodes CASSHEGVHEKLFF.

The chain employs TRBV5-1 and TRBJ2-5, with D maybe TRBD2 (7 bases). From germline, CDR1 is SGHRS and CDR2 YFSETQ. V lost 0 bases, J lost 2 bases, and 14 bases lay in between. This CDR3 region has 16 residues. CDR3 protein: CASSLDGGPLQETQYF. The CDR3 DNA is TGCGCCAGCAGCTTGGACGGGGGGCCCCTTCAAGAGACCCAGTACTTC. Full variable domain (outside the CDR3, taken from reference TRBV5-1 and TRBJ2-5): KAGVTQTPRYLIKTRGQQVTLSCSPISGHRSVSWYQQTPGQGLQFLFEYFSETQRNKGNFPGRFSGRQFSNSRSEMNVSTLELGDSALYLCASSLDGGPLQETQYFGPGTRLLVL.

The V and J genes are TRBV30 and TRBJ1-1; perhaps TRBD1 as D (6 bases). Trimming took 0 bases from V and 6 from J, leaving 26 bases between them. Germline CDR1 GTSNPN, CDR2 SVGIG (reference sequence). The CDR3 covers 18 residues. CDR3 in amino acids: CAWSVRTHAWDTKPEAFF. In nucleotides, the CDR3 is TGTGCCTGGAGTGTAAGAACCCACGCATGGGACACTAAGCCTGAAGCTTTCTTT.

The chain couples TRBV9 to TRBJ1-2; D ambiguous. Germline V gene sequence: CDR1 SGDLS, CDR2 YYNGEE. The CDR3 sequence is 16 residues long. V was pared by 4 bases and J by 8 bases, with 24 bases between. CDR3 coding DNA: TGTGCCAGCAGCATACAAGCGAAACGAGGGCTTGGGGGCTACACCTTC. Protein sequence: CASSIQAKRGLGGYTF.

This chain uses TRBV18 with TRBJ2-5, with 11 bases lining up with TRBD1. Germline CDR1 KGHSH, CDR2 LQKENI. Trimming at V came to 2 bases and at J to 5 bases, leaving 7 bases not matched to a gene. The length of the CDR3 is 16 residues. This CDR3 is CASSPRDRGSRETQYF. Here the CDR3 DNA reads TGTGCCAGCTCACCAAGGGACAGGGGGTCCCGGGAGACCCAGTACTTC.

This chain links TRBV6-5 with TRBJ2-4, with unresolved D. Per the germline V gene, CDR1 is MNHEY and CDR2 is SVGAGI. There are 13 residues in the CDR3. V was trimmed by 5 bases and J by 0 bases, leaving 5 bases between them. CDR3 nucleotide sequence: TGTGCCAGCAGTGGGCTAGCCAAAAACATTCAGTACTTC. Protein sequence: CASSGLAKNIQYF.

The V gene is TRBV6-6, the J gene TRBJ2-2; 13 bases align to TRBD2. This CDR3 spans 16 amino acids. In germline, CDR1 is MNHNY, CDR2 SVGAGI (reference sequence). After removal of 2 bases from V and 6 bases from J, the junction contained 3 bases not matched to a gene. DNA of the CDR3: TGTGCCAGCAGTTACCCACTAGCGGGGGGGCCCGGGGAGCTGTTTTTT. Translated, it gives CASSYPLAGGPGELFF.

This clone appeared a single time. This chain connects TRBV27 to TRBJ2-3, with 8 bases identical to TRBD1. The J segment lost 4 bases and the V segment lost 3 bases, leaving 6 bases of the junction unmatched. The CDR3 runs to 15 residues. The germline V gene has CDR1 MNHEY and CDR2 SMNVEV (reference sequence). CDR3 coding DNA: TGTGCCAGCAGTTTGACAGGGGAGTGGGCAGATACGCAGTATTTT. This translates into CASSLTGEWADTQYF.

The V call is TRBV2, the J call TRBJ2-3; 7 nucleotides line up with TRBD1. The CDR3 length is 16 residues. The junction had 8 bases not matched to a gene; V was cut back by 3 bases and J by 2 bases. Per germline, CDR1 SNHLY and CDR2 FYNNEI. Written as DNA, the CDR3 is TGTGCCAGCAGTGATAGCAGGGGGACCACCACAGATACGCAGTATTTT. Translation gives CASSDSRGTTTDTQYF.

The chain joins TRBV9 to TRBJ1-2; D is unresolved. Between the trimmed V and J ends, which lost 3 bases and 8 bases, there was a span of 17 bases. CDR1 and CDR2 (germline): SGDLS, YYNGEE. The CDR3 sequence is 14 residues long. CDR3 loop: CASSAASGAGGYTF. DNA of the CDR3: TGTGCCAGCAGCGCCGCTTCGGGCGCGGGAGGCTACACCTTC.

The J gene is TRBJ2-3, the V gene TRBV9; maybe TRBD2 (7 bases). The V gene lost 4 bases and the J gene lost 6 bases, with 21 bases spanning the gap. CDR1 is SGDLS and CDR2 is YYNGEE in the germline V gene. The CDR3 totals 16 residues. CDR3 coding DNA: TGTGCCAGCAGCCCCTTGGGCGGGGGCGCCGGGGATACGCAGTATTTT. It codes for CASSPLGGGAGDTQYF.

The chain uses TRBV27 and TRBJ2-7; 7 bases line up with TRBD1. In germline, CDR1 is MNHEY, CDR2 SMNVEV (reference sequence). CDR3 length: 13 residues. V trimming: 6 bases; J trimming: 0 bases; junction bases outside the gene matches: 2. The CDR3 loop is CASSPGGSYEQYF. Here the CDR3 DNA reads TGTGCCAGCAGCCCAGGGGGCTCCTACGAGCAGTACTTC.

Comment on this clone: An end of the junction differs from the germline gene, which may be a read error. CDR3 sequence: CASGYSLPIYNSPLHF. The DNA for the CDR3 is TGTGCCAGCGGTTACTCACTCCCAATATATAATTCACCCCTCCACTTT. The chain has TRBV6-6 and TRBJ1-6, with D hard to call. In germline, CDR1 is MNHNY, CDR2 SVGAGI (reference sequence). This CDR3 is 16 amino acids long.

The rearrangement joins TRBV15 to TRBJ1-1; 10 nucleotides line up with TRBD1. The J segment lost 4 bases and the V segment lost 10 bases, leaving 12 bases of the junction unmatched. Germline assignment: CDR1 LNHNV and CDR2 YYDKDF (reference sequence). This CDR3 is 15 amino acids long. The CDR3 sequence is CAIRDRGSRGTEAFF. The CDR3 region has the DNA TGTGCCATCCGGGACAGGGGATCCCGTGGCACTGAAGCTTTCTTT.

The chain has TRBV27 and TRBJ1-1; D is unclear. This CDR3 is built from 14 residues. Germline CDR1 reads MNHEY; CDR2 reads SMNVEV (reference sequence). The V end lost 0 bases, the J end lost 5 bases, and 10 bases lay between the germline ends. The CDR3 DNA is TGTGCCAGCAGTTTATCTAACGGTGTAACTGAAGCTTTCTTT. This codes for CASSLSNGVTEAFF.

CDR3 sequence: CASSLVVAVYNEQFF. The CDR3 DNA is TGTGCCAGCAGCTTAGTGGTAGCAGTCTACAATGAGCAGTTCTTC. The rearrangement uses TRBV7-8 and TRBJ2-1; D is unresolved. Germline CDR1 is SGHVS and CDR2 is FQNEAQ. The CDR3 length is 15 residues. Trimming removed 1 base from V and 3 bases from J, with 10 bases in between.

This clone was detected only once. V usage is TRBV6-5 and J usage is TRBJ2-1, with 14 bases aligning to TRBD2. V gave up 4 bases and J gave up 14 bases; unmatched junction bases: 13. This CDR3 has 16 amino acids. Per germline, CDR1 MNHEY and CDR2 SVGAGI. CDR3 in amino acids: CASSLSGLAGGRGEFF. The CDR3 DNA follows: TGTGCCAGCAGTTTATCTGGACTAGCGGGGGGCCGGGGGGAGTTCTTC.

The CDR3 sequence is CASSLYTGAYEQYF. CDR3 bases: TGCGCCAGCAGCTTGTATACAGGAGCCTACGAGCAGTACTTC. The V and J genes are TRBV5-1 and TRBJ2-7; a possible D gene is TRBD1 (5 bases). V was shortened by 1 base and J by 2 bases, with 10 bases between the two germline ends. The CDR3 contains 14 residues. Per germline, CDR1 SGHRS and CDR2 YFSETQ.

The V and J genes are TRBV10-3 and TRBJ2-5; 7 bases are shared with TRBD1. The CDR3 has 14 amino acids. The V and J ends lost 0 bases and 5 bases, in that order; junction bases with no gene match: 3. Germline V lookup: CDR1 ENHRY, CDR2 SYGVKD. The CDR3 loop reads CAISESTGQETQYF. The CDR3 DNA sequence: TGTGCCATCAGTGAGTCGACGGGACAGGAGACCCAGTACTTC.

The chain employs TRBV5-1 and TRBJ2-6; D remains ambiguous. This CDR3 region has 16 residues. Trimming cost V 6 bases and J 4 bases, with 17 bases left between them. The germline V gene has CDR1 SGHRS and CDR2 YFSETQ. CDR3 sequence: CASTPDPVGGANVLTF. CDR3 DNA: TGCGCCAGCACTCCAGACCCCGTCGGGGGGGCCAACGTCCTGACTTTC.

The J gene is TRBJ2-5, the V gene TRBV5-4; D uncertain. The CDR3 is 16 residues long. Between the trimmed V and J ends, which lost 1 base and 4 bases, there was a span of 17 bases. Germline V lookup: CDR1 SGHNT, CDR2 YYREEE (reference sequence). The CDR3 bases are TGTGCCAGCAGCTTGAAGTTCTCGCTGATCGGAGAGACCCAGTACTTC. Translation: CASSLKFSLIGETQYF.

The genes are TRBV29-1 and TRBJ2-7, with 8 bases lining up with TRBD1. The CDR3 contains 15 residues. From germline, CDR1 is SQVTM and CDR2 ANQGSEA. V lost 4 bases and J lost 2; bases outside the gene matches: 10. DNA for the CDR3: TGCAGCGTTGGGGGTGGGACAGGTAGTACCTACGAGCAGTACTTC. As protein: CSVGGGTGSTYEQYF.

In DNA form, the CDR3 reads TGTGCCAGCAGTTTCTTGAGCGGGGGGATTGCAGATACGCAGTATTTT. Amino acid sequence: CASSFLSGGIADTQYF. This chain links TRBV28 with TRBJ2-3; 9 bases map to TRBD2. The CDR3 consists of 16 residues. CDR1 is MDHEN and CDR2 is SYDVKM in the germline V gene. Trimming at V came to 3 bases and at J to 4 bases, leaving 8 bases not matched to a gene.

This clone was counted only a few times. The chain employs TRBV9 and TRBJ1-6; D ambiguous. Germline CDR1 SGDLS, CDR2 YYNGEE. The CDR3 runs to 14 residues. The germline V and J ends were trimmed by 3 bases and 6 bases, with 10 bases remaining between them. CDR3 sequence (DNA): TGTGCCAGCAGCGATCAGGCGGGTAATTCACCCCTCCACTTT. Encoded protein: CASSDQAGNSPLHF.

This chain uses TRBV7-3 with TRBJ1-2; TRBD1 matches 10 bases. The length of the CDR3 is 13 residues. J gave up 6 bases and V 4 bases, and 2 bases lay outside the gene matches. CDR1 is SGHTA and CDR2 is FQGTGA in the germline V gene. The CDR3: CASSYGTGDGYTF. CDR3 nucleotide sequence: TGTGCCAGCAGCTACGGGACAGGGGATGGCTACACCTTC.

The chain combines TRBV6-1 with TRBJ1-1; 7 nucleotides agree with TRBD1. This CDR3 spans 15 amino acids. The V segment lost 6 bases and the J segment 0 bases; nucleotides outside the gene matches: 7. Germline V gives CDR1 MNHNS, CDR2 SASEGT. The CDR3 sequence: CASREGQFMNTEAFF. In DNA form, the CDR3 reads TGTGCCAGCAGGGAGGGACAGTTCATGAACACTGAAGCTTTCTTT.

The DNA of the CDR3 is TGTGCCAGCAGCTTAGTCGGGGGGAGCGGAAATGAGCAGTTCTTC. Amino acid sequence: CASSLVGGSGNEQFF. The chain couples TRBV7-2 to TRBJ2-1; 7 bases fit TRBD2. The CDR3 totals 15 residues. J lost 7 bases, V lost 1 base, and 7 bases had no gene match. Per germline, CDR1 SGHTA and CDR2 FQGNSA. Together with reference TRBV7-2 and TRBJ2-1, the CDR3 gives the full variable domain: GAGVSQSPSNKVTEKGKDVELRCDPISGHTALYWYRQSLGQGLEFLIYFQGNSAPDKSGLPSDRFSAERTGGSVSTLTIQRTQQEDSAVYLCASSLVGGSGNEQFFGPGTRLTVL.

The chain couples TRBV4-3 to TRBJ2-2; D not resolved. This CDR3 has 16 amino acids. V was shortened by 4 bases and J by 5 bases, with 17 bases between the two germline ends. CDR1 LGHNA and CDR2 YSLEER come from the germline V gene. The CDR3 DNA reads TGCGCCAGCAGCCCACCCGGGTCTTCGAGGACCGGGGAGCTGTTTTTT. Translating gives CASSPPGSSRTGELFF.